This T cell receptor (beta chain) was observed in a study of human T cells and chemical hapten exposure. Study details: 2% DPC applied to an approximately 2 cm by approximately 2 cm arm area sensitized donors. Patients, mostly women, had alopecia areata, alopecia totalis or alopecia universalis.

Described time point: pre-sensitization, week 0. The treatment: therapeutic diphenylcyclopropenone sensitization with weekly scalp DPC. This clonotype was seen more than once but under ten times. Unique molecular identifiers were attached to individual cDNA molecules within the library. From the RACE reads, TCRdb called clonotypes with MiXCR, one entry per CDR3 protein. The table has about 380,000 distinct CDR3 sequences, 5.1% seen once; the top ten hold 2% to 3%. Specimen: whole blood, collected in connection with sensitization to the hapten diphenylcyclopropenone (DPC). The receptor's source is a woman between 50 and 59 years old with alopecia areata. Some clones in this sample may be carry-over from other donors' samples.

CDR3 in DNA: TGCAGTGCTAGGGGAGGGAGCGCCTATGGCTACACCTTC. Its translation: CSARGGSAYGYTF. J is TRBJ1-2 and V is TRBV20-1; D unclear. Germline CDR1 is DFQATT and CDR2 is SNEGSKA (reference sequence). This CDR3 has 13 amino acids. V was pared by 3 bases and J by 4 bases, with 12 bases between.